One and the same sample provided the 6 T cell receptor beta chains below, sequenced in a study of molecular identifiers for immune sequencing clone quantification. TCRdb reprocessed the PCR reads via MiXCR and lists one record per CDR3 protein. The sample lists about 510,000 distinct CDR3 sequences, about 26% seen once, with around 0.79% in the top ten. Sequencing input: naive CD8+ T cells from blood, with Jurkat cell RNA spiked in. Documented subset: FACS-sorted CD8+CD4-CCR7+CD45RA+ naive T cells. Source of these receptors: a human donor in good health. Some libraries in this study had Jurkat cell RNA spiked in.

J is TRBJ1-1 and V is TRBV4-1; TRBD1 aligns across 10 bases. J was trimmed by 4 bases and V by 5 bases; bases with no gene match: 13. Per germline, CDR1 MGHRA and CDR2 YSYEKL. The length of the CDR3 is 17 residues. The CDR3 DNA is TGCGCCAGCAGCATACCCGGGACAGGGGATGGTTCCACTGAAGCTTTCTTT. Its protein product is CASSIPGTGDGSTEAFF.

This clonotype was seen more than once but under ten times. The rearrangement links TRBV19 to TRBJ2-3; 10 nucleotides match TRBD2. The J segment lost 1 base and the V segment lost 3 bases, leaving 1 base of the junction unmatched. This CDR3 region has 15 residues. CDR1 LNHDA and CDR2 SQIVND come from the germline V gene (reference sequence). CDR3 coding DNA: TGTGCCAGTAGTATGGGGACTAGCGGCACAGATACGCAGTATTTT. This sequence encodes CASSMGTSGTDTQYF. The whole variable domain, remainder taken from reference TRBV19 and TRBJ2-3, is DGGITQSPKYLFRKEGQNVTLSCEQNLNHDAMYWYRQDPGQGLRLIYYSQIVNDFQKGDIAEGYSVSREKKESFPLTVTSAQKNPTAFYLCASSMGTSGTDTQYFGPGTRLTVL.

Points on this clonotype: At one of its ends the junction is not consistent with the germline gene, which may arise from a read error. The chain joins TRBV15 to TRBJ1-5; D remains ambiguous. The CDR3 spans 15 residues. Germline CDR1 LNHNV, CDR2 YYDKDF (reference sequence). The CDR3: CTTSRDWGGAQPQHF. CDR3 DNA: TGTACCACCAGCAGAGATTGGGGTGGAGCACAGCCCCAGCATTTT.

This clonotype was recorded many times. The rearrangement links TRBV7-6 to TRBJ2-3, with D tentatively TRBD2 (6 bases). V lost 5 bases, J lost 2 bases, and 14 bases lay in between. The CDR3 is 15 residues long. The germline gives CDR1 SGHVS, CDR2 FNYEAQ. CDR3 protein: CASSQATRNTDTQYF. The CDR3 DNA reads TGTGCCAGCAGCCAGGCGACTAGAAACACAGATACGCAGTATTTT.

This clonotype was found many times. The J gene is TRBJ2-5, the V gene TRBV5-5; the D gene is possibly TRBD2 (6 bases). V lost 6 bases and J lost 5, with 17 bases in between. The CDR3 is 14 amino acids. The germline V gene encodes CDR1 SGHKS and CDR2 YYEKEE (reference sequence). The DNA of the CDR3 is TGTGCCAGCAACAACCTTCGGGGGTTGGAGACCCAGTACTTC. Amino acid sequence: CASNNLRGLETQYF.

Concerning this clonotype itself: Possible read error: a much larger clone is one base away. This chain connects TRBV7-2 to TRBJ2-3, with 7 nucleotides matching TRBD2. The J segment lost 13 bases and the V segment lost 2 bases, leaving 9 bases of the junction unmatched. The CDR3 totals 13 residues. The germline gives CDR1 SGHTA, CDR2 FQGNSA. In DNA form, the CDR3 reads TGTGCCAGCAGCTTACCCCCCGACAGCGGGGAGTATTTT. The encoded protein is CASSLPPDSGEYF.